Given below is one T cell receptor beta chain in context. Its specificity is not known. Sequencing used immunoSEQ multiplex PCR; TCRdb keeps in-frame clones, though not all of them. This sample has around 320,000 clones, with about nine tenths found just once. The sample originates from a study of Ad26.COV2.S vaccination and SARS-CoV-2 variants. Study-level results: Spike-specific TCR breadth was greater after Ad26.COV2.S than placebo.

Treatment: about 20 received Ad26.COV2.S at low or high dose, single or two shots; roughly 5 received placebo; per-sample allocation not given. Collection of samples fell on day 63 after the first vaccine or placebo injection. This CDR3 has 14 residues. With 2 bases removed from V and 3 bases from J, the gap between germline ends came to 10 bases. CDR1 and CDR2 (germline): SGHTA, FQGNSA. The material was peripheral blood, obtained in a trial of Ad26.COV2.S vaccine versus placebo. The sequence was obtained from a person between 18 and 59 years old who received the Ad26.COV2.S COVID-19 vaccine or a placebo. This rearrangement joins TRBV7-2 to TRBJ1-1, with D uncertain. CDR3 in DNA: TGTGCCAGCAGCTTAACTGGGTCAGACACTGAAGCTTTCTTT. This sequence encodes CASSLTGSDTEAFF.